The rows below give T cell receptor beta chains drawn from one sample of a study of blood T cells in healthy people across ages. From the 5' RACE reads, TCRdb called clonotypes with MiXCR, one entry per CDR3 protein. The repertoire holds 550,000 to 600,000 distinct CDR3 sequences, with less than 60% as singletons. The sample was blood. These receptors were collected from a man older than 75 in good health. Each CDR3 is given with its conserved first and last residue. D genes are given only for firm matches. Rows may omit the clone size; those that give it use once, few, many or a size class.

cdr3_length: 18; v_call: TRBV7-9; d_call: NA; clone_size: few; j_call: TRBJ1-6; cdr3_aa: CASSTGPQSSSYNSPLHF; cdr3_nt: TGTGCCAGCAGCACCGGTCCACAGTCGAGCTCCTATAATTCACCCCTCCACTTT
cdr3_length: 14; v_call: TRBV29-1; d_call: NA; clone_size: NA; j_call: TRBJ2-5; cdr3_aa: CSVEVWTLKETQYF; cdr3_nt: TGCAGCGTTGAAGTGTGGACTCTTAAAGAGACCCAGTACTTC
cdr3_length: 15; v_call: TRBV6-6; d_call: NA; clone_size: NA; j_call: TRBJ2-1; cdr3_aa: CVSTRGDGAYNEQFF; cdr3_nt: TGTGTCAGCACCAGAGGAGACGGAGCCTACAATGAGCAGTTCTTC
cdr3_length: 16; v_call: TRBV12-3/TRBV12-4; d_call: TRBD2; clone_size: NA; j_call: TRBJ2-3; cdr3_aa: CASSPGGTTSTDTQYF; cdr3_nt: TGTGCCAGCAGTCCCGGGGGGACCACTAGCACAGATACGCAGTATTTT
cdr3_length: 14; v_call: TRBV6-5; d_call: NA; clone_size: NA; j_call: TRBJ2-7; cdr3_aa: CASSDSMSPYEQYF; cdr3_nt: TGTGCCAGCAGTGACTCGATGTCCCCCTACGAGCAGTACTTC
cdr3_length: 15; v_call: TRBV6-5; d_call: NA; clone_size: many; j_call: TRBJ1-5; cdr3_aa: CASSQSGKSNQPQHF; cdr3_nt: TGTGCCAGCAGTCAGTCCGGGAAGAGCAATCAGCCCCAGCATTTT
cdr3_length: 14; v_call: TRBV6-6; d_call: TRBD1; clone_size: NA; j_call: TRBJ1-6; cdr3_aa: CAIQGAAHSSPLHF; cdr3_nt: TGTGCCATCCAGGGGGCGGCGCATAGTTCACCCCTCCACTTT
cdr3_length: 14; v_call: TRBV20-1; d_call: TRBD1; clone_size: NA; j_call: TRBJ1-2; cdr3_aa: CSAPGGQHNYGYTF; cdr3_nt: TGCAGTGCCCCAGGGGGACAGCATAACTATGGCTACACCTTC
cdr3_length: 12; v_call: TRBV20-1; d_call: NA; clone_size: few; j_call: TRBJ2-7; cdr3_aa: CSARDLLYEQYF; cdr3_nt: TGCAGTGCTAGGGACCTCCTCTACGAGCAGTACTTC
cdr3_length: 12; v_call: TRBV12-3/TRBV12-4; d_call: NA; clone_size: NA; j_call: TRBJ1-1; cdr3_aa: CASNIGTTEAFF; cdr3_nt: TGTGCCAGCAATATAGGGACAACTGAAGCTTTCTTT
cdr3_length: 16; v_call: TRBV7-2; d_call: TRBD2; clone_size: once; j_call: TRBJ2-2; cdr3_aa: CASSPSLAGGTGELFF; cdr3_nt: TGTGCCAGCAGCCCTAGTCTAGCGGGGGGCACCGGGGAGCTGTTTTTT
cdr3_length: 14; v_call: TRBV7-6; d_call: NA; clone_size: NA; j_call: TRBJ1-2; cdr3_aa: CASSLAASNYGYTF; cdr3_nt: TGTGCCAGCAGCTTAGCCGCAAGCAACTATGGCTACACCTTC
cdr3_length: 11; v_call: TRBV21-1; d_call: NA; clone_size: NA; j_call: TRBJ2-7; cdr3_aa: CASSNKYEQYF; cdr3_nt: TGTGCCAGCAGCAACAAGTACGAGCAGTACTTC
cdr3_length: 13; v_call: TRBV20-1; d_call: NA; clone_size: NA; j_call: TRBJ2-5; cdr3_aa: CSAKGVGWETQYF; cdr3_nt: TGCAGTGCCAAAGGTGTAGGGTGGGAGACCCAGTACTTC
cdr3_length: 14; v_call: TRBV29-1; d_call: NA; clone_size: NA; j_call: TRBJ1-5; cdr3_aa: CSVGPGPSNQPQHF; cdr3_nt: TGCAGCGTTGGGCCGGGACCTAGCAATCAGCCCCAGCATTTT
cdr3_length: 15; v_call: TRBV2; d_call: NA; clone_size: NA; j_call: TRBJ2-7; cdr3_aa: CASSEALSEFYEQYF; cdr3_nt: TGTGCCAGCAGTGAAGCTCTGTCCGAATTCTACGAGCAGTACTTC
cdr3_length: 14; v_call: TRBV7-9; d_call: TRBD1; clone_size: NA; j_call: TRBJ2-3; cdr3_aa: CASNRQGAADTQYF; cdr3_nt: TGTGCCAGCAACCGACAGGGGGCAGCAGATACGCAGTATTTT
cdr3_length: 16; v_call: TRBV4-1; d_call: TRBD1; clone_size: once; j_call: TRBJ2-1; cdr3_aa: CASSQGDRGNYNEQFF; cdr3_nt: TGCGCCAGCAGCCAAGGGGACAGGGGTAATTACAATGAGCAGTTCTTC
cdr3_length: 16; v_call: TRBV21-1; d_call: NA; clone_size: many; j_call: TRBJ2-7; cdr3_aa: CASSKGGLSNSYEQYF; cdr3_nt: TGTGCCAGCAGCAAGGGGGGACTTTCCAACTCCTACGAGCAGTACTTC
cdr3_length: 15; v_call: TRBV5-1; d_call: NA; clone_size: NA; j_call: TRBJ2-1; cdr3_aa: CASNRAGGSYNEQFF; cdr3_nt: TGCGCCAGCAATAGGGCAGGAGGCTCCTACAATGAGCAGTTCTTC
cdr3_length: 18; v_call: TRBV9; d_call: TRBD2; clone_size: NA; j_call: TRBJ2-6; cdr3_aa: CASSVDPSGHSGANVLTF; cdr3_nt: TGTGCCAGCAGCGTAGACCCTAGCGGACACTCTGGGGCCAACGTCCTGACTTTC
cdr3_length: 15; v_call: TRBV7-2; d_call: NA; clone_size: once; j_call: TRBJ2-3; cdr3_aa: CASSSLGSSTDTQYF; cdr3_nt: TGTGCCAGCAGCTCCCTGGGGAGTAGCACAGATACGCAGTATTTT
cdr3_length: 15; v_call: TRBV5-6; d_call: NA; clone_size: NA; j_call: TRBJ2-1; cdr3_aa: CASSLGGVLYNEQFF; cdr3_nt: TGTGCCAGCAGCTTGGGCGGGGTCCTCTACAATGAGCAGTTCTTC
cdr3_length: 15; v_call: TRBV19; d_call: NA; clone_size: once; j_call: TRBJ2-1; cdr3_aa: CATLYRDGYYNEQFF; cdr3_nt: TGTGCCACGCTGTACCGGGACGGGTACTACAATGAGCAGTTCTTC
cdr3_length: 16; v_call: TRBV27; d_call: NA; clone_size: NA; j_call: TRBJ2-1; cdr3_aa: CASSLSKGILLNEQFF; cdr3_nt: TGTGCCAGCAGTTTATCGAAAGGGATCTTGCTAAATGAGCAGTTCTTC
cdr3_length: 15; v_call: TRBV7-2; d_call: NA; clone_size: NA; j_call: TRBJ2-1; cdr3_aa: CASSLGVGVYNEQFF; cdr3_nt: TGTGCCAGCAGCTTAGGCGTGGGAGTCTACAATGAGCAGTTCTTC
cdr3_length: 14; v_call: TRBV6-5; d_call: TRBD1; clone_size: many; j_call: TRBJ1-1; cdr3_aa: CASSNRGGDTEAFF; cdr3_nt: TGTGCCAGCAGTAACAGGGGAGGGGACACTGAAGCTTTCTTT
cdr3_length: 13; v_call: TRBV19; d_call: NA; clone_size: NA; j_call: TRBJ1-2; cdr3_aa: CASSIGTEYGYTF; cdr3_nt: TGTGCCAGTAGTATCGGGACTGAGTATGGCTACACCTTC
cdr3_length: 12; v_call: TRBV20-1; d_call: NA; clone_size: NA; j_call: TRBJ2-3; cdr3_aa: CSTSGAVDTQYF; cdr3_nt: TGCAGTACTAGTGGGGCGGTAGATACGCAGTATTTT